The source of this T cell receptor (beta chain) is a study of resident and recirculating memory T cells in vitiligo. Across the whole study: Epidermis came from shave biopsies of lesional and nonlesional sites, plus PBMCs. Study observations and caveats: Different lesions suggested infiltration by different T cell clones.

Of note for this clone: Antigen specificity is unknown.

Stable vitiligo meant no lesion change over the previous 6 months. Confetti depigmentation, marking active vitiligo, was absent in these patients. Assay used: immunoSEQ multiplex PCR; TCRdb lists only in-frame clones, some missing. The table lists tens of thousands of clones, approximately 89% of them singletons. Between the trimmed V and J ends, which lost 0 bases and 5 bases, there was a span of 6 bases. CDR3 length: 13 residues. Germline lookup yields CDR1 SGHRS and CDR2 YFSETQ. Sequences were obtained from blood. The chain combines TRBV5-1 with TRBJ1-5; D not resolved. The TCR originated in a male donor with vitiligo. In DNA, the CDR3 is TGCGCCAGCAGCTTGGACGGGGATCAGCCCCAGCATTTT. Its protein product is CASSLDGDQPQHF.